Here is one T cell receptor (beta chain) with its context. Its antigen is as yet unknown. This entry belongs to a study of identifying expanded T cells in peripheral blood. Profiling relied on immunoSEQ multiplex PCR, and the TCRdb table lists in-frame clones only, not all of them. The sample holds more than 85,000 clones; about 87% are singletons and the top ten take under 9%. Collection occurred without any documented infections or immune events in donors. General study results and limits: Variance in clone template counts between roughly two-week samples significantly increased with total template count across all healthy donors. Over about two and four weeks, about 15 and 19 clones changed, versus approximately 1.1 between replicates.

V dropped 5 bases and J dropped 0; count of bases not matched to a gene: 2. In germline, CDR1 is SEHNR, CDR2 FQNEAQ (reference sequence). The CDR3 totals 14 residues. V usage is TRBV7-9 and J usage is TRBJ1-1; 8 positions agree with TRBD1. The receptor was isolated from a person between 18 and 75 years old in good health. The sample comprised blood. CDR3 in DNA: TGTGCCAGCAGCCAGGGACAGGTGAACACTGAAGCTTTCTTT. Protein product: CASSQGQVNTEAFF.